This TCR beta chain stems from a study of cytomegalovirus exposure and HLA in healthy donors. CDR1 is SGHRS and CDR2 is YFSETQ in the germline V gene. V was clipped by 4 bases and J by 2 bases; unmatched bases: 6. The CDR3 contains 16 residues. Use of 60 Vbeta and 13 Jbeta primers characterized the PCR. TCRdb's table, derived via immunoSEQ multiplex PCR, lists solely in-frame clones and lacks some. The sample holds roughly 100,000 clones. The receptor was derived from a man aged 40-55 years in good health and CMV-seronegative. The genes are TRBV5-1 and TRBJ2-3, with 11 bases lining up with TRBD2. Sequenced input: PBMCs. CDR3 in amino acids: CASSVRLAGNTDTQYF. The CDR3 DNA sequence: TGCGCCAGCAGCGTCCGACTAGCGGGAAACACAGATACGCAGTATTTT. Supplemented by reference TRBV5-1 and TRBJ2-3, the full variable domain reads KAGVTQTPRYLIKTRGQQVTLSCSPISGHRSVSWYQQTPGQGLQFLFEYFSETQRNKGNFPGRFSGRQFSNSRSEMNVSTLELGDSALYLCASSVRLAGNTDTQYFGPGTRLTVL.